This TCR beta chain stems from a study of PD-L1 blockade in urothelial cancer. Study observations and caveats: At the 3-week point, tumor-associated blood clones expanded more in durable-benefit patients. Where pretreatment blood TCR clonality fell below the median, better survival was predicted.

Patients' cancers were locally advanced or metastatic urothelial carcinomas. Each patient supplied 1 to 8 pretreatment and on-treatment samples. The CDR3 length is 17 residues. Per the germline V gene, CDR1 is MNHEY and CDR2 is SMNVEV (reference sequence). The V and J ends lost 5 bases and 6 bases, in that order; junction bases with no gene match: 11. As concerns this clone: What it binds is unknown.

Profiled with immunoSEQ multiplex PCR; TCRdb holds only in-frame clones, not every one. The sample lists under 40,000 clones, about 89% seen once, with approximately 3.7% in the top ten. Sequences were derived from PBMCs, sampled around atezolizumab (anti-PD-L1) treatment. The chain carries TRBV27 and TRBJ2-1; 12 nucleotides match TRBD2. The source is a man over 45 with urothelial cancer. CDR3 protein: CASSPETLAGGGNEQFF. As DNA, the CDR3 is TGTGCCAGCAGTCCAGAAACACTAGCGGGAGGTGGCAATGAGCAGTTCTTC.